The source of this TCR beta chain is a study of T cell responses to AZD1222 COVID-19 vaccine. With respect to this clone: Its specificity is unknown.

The CDR3 length is 15 residues. Trimming took off 5 bases at V and 0 bases at J, with 11 bases between the two ends. Germline CDR1 is SEHNR and CDR2 is FQNEAQ (reference sequence). Clones were sequenced by immunoSEQ multiplex PCR, and TCRdb holds only the in-frame ones, with some missing. The profile shows approximately 110,000 clones, more than 90% of them singletons. Study conclusions and caveats: Researchers report vaccine-associated CD4 TCRs spanning spike, with dominance at 160-218 and 743-854. Regions left unmutated in variants are reportedly the target of nearly half of spike-specific TCRs. Spike-specific TCR breadth rose after two AZD1222 doses, and depth rose as well.

The clonotype originates from an adult in good health. The rearrangement links TRBV7-9 to TRBJ1-5, with D unresolved. The material was peripheral blood, obtained on day 0 of AZD1222 vaccination. In DNA form, the CDR3 reads TGTGCCAGCAGCCAAGGAGGGCCTAGCAATCAGCCCCAGCATTTT. Its protein product is CASSQGGPSNQPQHF.